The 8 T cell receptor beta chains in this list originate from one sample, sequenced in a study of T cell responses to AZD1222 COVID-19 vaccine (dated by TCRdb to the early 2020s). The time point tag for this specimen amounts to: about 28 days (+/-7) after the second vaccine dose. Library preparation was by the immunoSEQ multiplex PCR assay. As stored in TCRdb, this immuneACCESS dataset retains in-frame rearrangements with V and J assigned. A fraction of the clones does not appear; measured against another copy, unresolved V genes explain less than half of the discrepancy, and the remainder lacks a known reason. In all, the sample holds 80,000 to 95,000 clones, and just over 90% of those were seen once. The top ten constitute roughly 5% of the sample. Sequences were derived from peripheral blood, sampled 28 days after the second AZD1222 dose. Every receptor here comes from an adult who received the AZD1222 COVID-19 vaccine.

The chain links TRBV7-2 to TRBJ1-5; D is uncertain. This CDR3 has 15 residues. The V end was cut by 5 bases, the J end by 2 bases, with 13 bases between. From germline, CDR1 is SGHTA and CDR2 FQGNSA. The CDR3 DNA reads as TGTGCCAGCAGCCGCGACGGTGGGGGCAATCAGCCCCAGCATTTT. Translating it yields CASSRDGGGNQPQHF.

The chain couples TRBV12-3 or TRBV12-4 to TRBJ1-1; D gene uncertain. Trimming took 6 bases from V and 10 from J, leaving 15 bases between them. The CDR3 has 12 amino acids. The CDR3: CASSIVLAGAFF. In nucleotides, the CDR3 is TGTGCCAGCAGCATTGTACTCGCCGGAGCTTTCTTT.

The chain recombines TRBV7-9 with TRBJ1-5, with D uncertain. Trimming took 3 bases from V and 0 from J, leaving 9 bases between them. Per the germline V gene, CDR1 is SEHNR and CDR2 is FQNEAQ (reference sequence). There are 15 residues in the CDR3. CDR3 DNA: TGTGCCAGCAGCTTCCAATCAGGTAGCAATCAGCCCCAGCATTTT. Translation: CASSFQSGSNQPQHF.

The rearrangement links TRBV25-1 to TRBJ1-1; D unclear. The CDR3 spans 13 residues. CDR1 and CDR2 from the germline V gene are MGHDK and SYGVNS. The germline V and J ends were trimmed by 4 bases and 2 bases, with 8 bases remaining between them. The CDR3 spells CASSARDNTEAFF. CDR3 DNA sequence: TGTGCCAGCAGTGCGAGAGACAACACTGAAGCTTTCTTT.

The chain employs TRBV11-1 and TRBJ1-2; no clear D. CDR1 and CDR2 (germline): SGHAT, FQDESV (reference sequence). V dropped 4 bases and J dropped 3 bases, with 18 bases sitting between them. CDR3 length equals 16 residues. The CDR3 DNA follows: TGTGCCAGCAGCTACGGACTGCTCTCCGAGGACTATGGCTACACCTTC. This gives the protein CASSYGLLSEDYGYTF.

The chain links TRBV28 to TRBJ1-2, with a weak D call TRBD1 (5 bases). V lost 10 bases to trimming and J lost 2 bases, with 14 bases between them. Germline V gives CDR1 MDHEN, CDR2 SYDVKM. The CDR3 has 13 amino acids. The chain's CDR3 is CATLDSSNYGYTF. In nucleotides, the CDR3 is TGTGCCACCCTCGACAGTTCGAACTATGGCTACACCTTC.

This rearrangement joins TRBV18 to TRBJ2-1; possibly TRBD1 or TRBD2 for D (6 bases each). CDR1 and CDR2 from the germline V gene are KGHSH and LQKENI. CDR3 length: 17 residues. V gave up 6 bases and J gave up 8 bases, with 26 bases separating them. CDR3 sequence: CASSSNPRGAGEYEQFF. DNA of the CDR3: TGTGCCAGCTCGTCAAACCCAAGGGGGGCAGGGGAGTATGAGCAGTTCTTC.

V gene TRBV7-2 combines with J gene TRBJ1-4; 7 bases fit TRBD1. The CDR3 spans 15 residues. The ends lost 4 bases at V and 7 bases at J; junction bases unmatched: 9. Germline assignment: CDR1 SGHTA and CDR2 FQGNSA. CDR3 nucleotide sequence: TGTGCCAGCAGCTACCGACAGGGCGGTGGTGAAAAACTGTTTTTT. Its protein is CASSYRQGGGEKLFF. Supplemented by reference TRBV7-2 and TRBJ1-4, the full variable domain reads GAGVSQSPSNKVTEKGKDVELRCDPISGHTALYWYRQSLGQGLEFLIYFQGNSAPDKSGLPSDRFSAERTGGSVSTLTIQRTQQEDSAVYLCASSYRQGGGEKLFFGSGTQLSVL.